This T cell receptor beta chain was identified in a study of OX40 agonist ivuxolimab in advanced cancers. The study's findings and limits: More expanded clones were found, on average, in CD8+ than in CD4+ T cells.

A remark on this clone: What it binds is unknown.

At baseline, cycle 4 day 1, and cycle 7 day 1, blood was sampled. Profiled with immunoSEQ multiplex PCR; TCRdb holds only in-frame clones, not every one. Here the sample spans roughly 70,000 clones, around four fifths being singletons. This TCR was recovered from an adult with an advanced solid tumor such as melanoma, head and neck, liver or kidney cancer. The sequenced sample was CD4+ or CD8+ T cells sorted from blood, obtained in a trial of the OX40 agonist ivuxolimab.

The CDR3 sequence is CASSLVQGTEAFF. CDR3 sequence (DNA): TGTGCCAGCAGCTTAGTTCAGGGAACTGAAGCTTTCTTT. This chain uses TRBV7-9 with TRBJ1-1; the D gene is possibly TRBD1 (5 bases). V was cut by 1 base and J by 5 bases, with 8 bases left in between. CDR1 SEHNR and CDR2 FQNEAQ come from the germline V gene (reference sequence). This CDR3 comprises 13 residues.